The 21 T cell receptor beta chains given below trace back to one sample, sequenced in a study of identical twins. MiXCR, applied by TCRdb to the 5' RACE reads, yields one record per CDR3 protein. The sample lists about 240,000 distinct CDR3 sequences; roughly 10% were seen once. The specimen sequenced was memory T cells sorted from blood. The receptors shown here come from a man aged 45 to 65 in good health.

This clonotype has a count of ten or more. The V gene is TRBV10-3, the J gene TRBJ1-2; a possible D gene is TRBD1 (6 bases). Germline V gene lookup returns CDR1 ENHRY and CDR2 SYGVKD. The CDR3 contains 15 residues. The V gene lost 4 bases and the J gene lost 4 bases, with 16 bases spanning the gap. This CDR3 is CAISVVRQVPYGYTF. The CDR3 DNA follows: TGTGCCATCAGTGTAGTTCGACAGGTTCCCTATGGCTACACCTTC.

At least ten counts were recorded for this clonotype. The chain has TRBV4-1 and TRBJ2-3; a possible D gene is TRBD1 (5 bases). V lost 5 bases and J 2 bases, leaving 11 bases between the germline ends. The germline gives CDR1 MGHRA, CDR2 YSYEKL. This CDR3 region has 14 residues. This chain's CDR3 is CASSAGISTDTQYF. CDR3 nucleotide sequence: TGCGCCAGCAGCGCAGGGATTTCCACAGATACGCAGTATTTT.

The CDR3: CASRKDRGSGNEKLFF. The CDR3 DNA follows: TGTGCCAGCAGAAAAGACAGGGGCTCTGGTAATGAAAAACTGTTTTTT. This chain links TRBV28 with TRBJ1-4; 8 bases line up with TRBD1. The V segment lost 6 bases and the J segment 4 bases; nucleotides outside the gene matches: 10. The CDR3 is 16 amino acids. Germline V gene sequence: CDR1 MDHEN, CDR2 SYDVKM.

This clonotype was picked up a small number of times. The CDR3 loop reads CASSSTLGNPTDTQYF. DNA of the CDR3: TGTGCCAGCAGTTCCACCCTGGGGAATCCCACAGATACGCAGTATTTT. The chain carries TRBV25-1 and TRBJ2-3; D not certain. CDR3 size: 16 residues. Trimming left V 5 bases short and J 2 bases short, with 17 bases between. Per germline, CDR1 MGHDK and CDR2 SYGVNS. The full variable domain, completed using reference TRBV25-1 and TRBJ2-3, is EADIYQTPRYLVIGTGKKITLECSQTMGHDKMYWYQQDPGMELHLIHYSYGVNSTEKGDLSSESTVSRIRTEHFPLTLESARPSHTSQYLCASSSTLGNPTDTQYFGPGTRLTVL.

This clonotype appeared a few times. In DNA form, the CDR3 reads TGCAGTGGCCGTATCCAGGGGACGAACACTGAAGCTTTCTTT. This translates into CSGRIQGTNTEAFF. This sequence joins TRBV20-1 and TRBJ1-1, with TRBD1 as a possible D gene (6 bases). Germline CDR1 reads DFQATT; CDR2 reads SNEGSKA (reference sequence). Trimming removed 7 bases from V and 1 base from J, with 16 bases in between. The CDR3 contains 14 residues.

This clonotype came up many times. Here the CDR3 DNA reads TGTGCCAGCAGTTCAGGACTAGCGGGTGAGCAGTACTTC. Protein sequence: CASSSGLAGEQYF. The rearrangement uses TRBV12-3 or TRBV12-4 and TRBJ2-7; the match to TRBD2 covers 11 bases. This CDR3 spans 13 amino acids. After removal of 4 bases from V and 7 bases from J, the junction contained 3 bases not matched to a gene.

A few counts support this clonotype. The chain couples TRBV27 to TRBJ2-2, with a possible D match to TRBD1 (5 bases). Germline CDR1 reads MNHEY; CDR2 reads SMNVEV (reference sequence). Trimming left V 7 bases short and J 1 base short, with 19 bases between. This CDR3 has 17 amino acids. CDR3 nucleotide sequence: TGTGCCAGCAAGGGTCGGACACAATCGCTGAACACCGGGGAGCTGTTTTTT. This gives the protein CASKGRTQSLNTGELFF.

There are many counts of this clonotype. V usage is TRBV4-3 and J usage is TRBJ1-4; D gene uncertain. The CDR3 covers 18 residues. Trimming took 1 base from V and 4 from J, leaving 19 bases between them. Per germline, CDR1 LGHNA and CDR2 YSLEER. Here the CDR3 reads CASSQVASVGGRNEKLFF. DNA for the CDR3: TGCGCCAGCAGCCAAGTGGCTTCCGTCGGAGGCCGTAATGAAAAACTGTTTTTT.

This clonotype was seen a handful of times. The V call is TRBV25-1, the J call TRBJ1-4; D remains unclear. Between the trimmed V and J ends, which lost 2 bases and 10 bases, there was a span of 8 bases. The V gene's germline CDR1 is MGHDK and CDR2 SYGVNS. The CDR3 extends over 12 amino acids. CDR3 coding DNA: TGTGCCAGCAGTGAAGGCAACCGAAAACTGTTTTTT. The encoded protein is CASSEGNRKLFF.

This clonotype came up a few times. V is TRBV3-1 and J is TRBJ2-1; D remains ambiguous. The CDR3 is 11 amino acids. Germline-derived CDR1 and CDR2 are LGHDT and YNNKEL (reference sequence). Trimming took off 2 bases at V and 8 bases at J, with 4 bases between the two ends. CDR3 loop: CASSQWDEQFF. DNA for the CDR3: TGTGCCAGCAGCCAATGGGATGAGCAGTTCTTC.

This clonotype was counted ten times or more. The chain couples TRBV6-2 or TRBV6-3 to TRBJ2-2; 7 nucleotides line up with TRBD2. V lost 5 bases, J lost 3 bases, and 9 bases stayed unmatched. The CDR3 has 16 amino acids. CDR1 and CDR2 from the germline V gene are MNHEY and SVGEGT. The CDR3 spells CASSQAGERDTGELFF. In DNA form, the CDR3 reads TGTGCCAGCAGTCAGGCGGGGGAGAGGGACACCGGGGAGCTGTTTTTT.

In this sample, this clonotype turned up many times. The chain joins TRBV11-2 to TRBJ2-1, with TRBD1 identical over 7 bases. The CDR3 extends over 18 amino acids. CDR1 and CDR2 (germline): SGHAT, FQNNGV. V was clipped by 6 bases and J by 0 bases; unmatched bases: 14. In DNA form, the CDR3 reads TGTGCCAGCAGTCGACAGGGAATTGTTTTTAGCTCCTACAATGAGCAGTTCTTC. Its translation is CASSRQGIVFSSYNEQFF.

Ten or more counts support this clonotype. The rearrangement uses TRBV7-2 and TRBJ2-7; TRBD2 aligns across 8 bases. The CDR3 contains 14 residues. Trimming at V came to 1 base and at J to 6 bases, leaving 5 bases not matched to a gene. Germline values: CDR1 SGHTA, CDR2 FQGNSA. This CDR3 is CASSLDGRGGEQYF. DNA of the CDR3: TGTGCCAGCAGCTTAGACGGGAGGGGGGGCGAGCAGTACTTC.

The V gene is TRBV6-5, the J gene TRBJ2-5; a weak D match, TRBD1 (7 bases). Germline CDR1 is MNHEY and CDR2 is SVGAGI. V was clipped by 4 bases and J by 5 bases, with 17 bases between them. The length of the CDR3 is 15 residues. The CDR3 bases are TGTGCCAGCAGTTTGGAGACAGGGACTGGGGAGACCCAGTACTTC. It codes for CASSLETGTGETQYF.

This clonotype was seen a few times. CDR3 sequence: CASAPGGGRDIQYF. The CDR3, as DNA: TGTGCCAGCGCCCCGGGCGGGGGGAGGGACATTCAGTACTTC. The chain uses TRBV9 and TRBJ2-4; 8 nucleotides align to TRBD2. CDR1 is SGDLS, CDR2 YYNGEE, per germline. The CDR3 contains 14 residues. V gave up 7 bases and J gave up 8 bases; unmatched junction bases: 11.

The chain has TRBV28 and TRBJ2-7; TRBD2 agrees at 10 bases. The germline V gene encodes CDR1 MDHEN and CDR2 SYDVKM. The length of the CDR3 is 17 residues. V dropped 2 bases and J dropped 2; count of bases not matched to a gene: 9. In nucleotides, the CDR3 is TGTGCCAGCAGTTTACTGGCTAGCGGGAGACTAGCCTACGAGCAGTACTTC. This translates into CASSLLASGRLAYEQYF.

In this sample, this clonotype turned up many times. The V gene is TRBV20-1, the J gene TRBJ2-7; D possibly uses TRBD1 or TRBD2 (5 bases each). Germline CDR1 is DFQATT and CDR2 is SNEGSKA (reference sequence). The CDR3 loop spans 14 amino acids. V was pared by 4 bases and J by 3 bases, with 16 bases between. CDR3 protein: CSATTGIRDYEQYF. The CDR3 nucleotides read TGCAGTGCTACTACCGGGATCAGGGACTACGAGCAGTACTTC.

The rearrangement joins TRBV18 to TRBJ2-1, with D maybe TRBD1 (6 bases). Between the trimmed V and J ends, which lost 2 bases and 6 bases, there was a span of 17 bases. CDR1 KGHSH and CDR2 LQKENI come from the germline V gene. CDR3 length: 16 residues. CDR3 nucleotide sequence: TGTGCCAGCTCACCAAGACAGGAAAGTTCGTCCAATGAGCAGTTCTTC. It translates to CASSPRQESSSNEQFF.

The chain employs TRBV21-1 and TRBJ1-1. TRBV21-1 is assigned pseudogene status. The CDR3 is 13 amino acids. CDR3 sequence (DNA): TGTGCCAGCAGACAATTAGGGAACACTGAAGCTTTCTTT. It codes for CASRQLGNTEAFF.

This clonotype was seen many times. This chain connects TRBV29-1 to TRBJ2-1; 11 nucleotides line up with TRBD2. Germline trimming cut 7 bases from V and 5 bases from J; bases unmatched to any gene: 7. The length of the CDR3 is 14 residues. Germline V gene lookup returns CDR1 SQVTM and CDR2 ANQGSEA. CDR3 in amino acids: CSGKTLAGDNEQFF. The CDR3 DNA is TGCAGCGGGAAGACACTAGCGGGAGACAATGAGCAGTTCTTC.

This clonotype was counted at least ten times. The V and J genes are TRBV2 and TRBJ2-1, with unresolved D. V was pared by 4 bases and J by 10 bases, with 8 bases between. The germline gives CDR1 SNHLY, CDR2 FYNNEI. The CDR3 loop spans 11 amino acids. This CDR3 is CASSAMGEQFF. The CDR3 nucleotides are TGTGCCAGCAGTGCCATGGGCGAGCAGTTCTTC.